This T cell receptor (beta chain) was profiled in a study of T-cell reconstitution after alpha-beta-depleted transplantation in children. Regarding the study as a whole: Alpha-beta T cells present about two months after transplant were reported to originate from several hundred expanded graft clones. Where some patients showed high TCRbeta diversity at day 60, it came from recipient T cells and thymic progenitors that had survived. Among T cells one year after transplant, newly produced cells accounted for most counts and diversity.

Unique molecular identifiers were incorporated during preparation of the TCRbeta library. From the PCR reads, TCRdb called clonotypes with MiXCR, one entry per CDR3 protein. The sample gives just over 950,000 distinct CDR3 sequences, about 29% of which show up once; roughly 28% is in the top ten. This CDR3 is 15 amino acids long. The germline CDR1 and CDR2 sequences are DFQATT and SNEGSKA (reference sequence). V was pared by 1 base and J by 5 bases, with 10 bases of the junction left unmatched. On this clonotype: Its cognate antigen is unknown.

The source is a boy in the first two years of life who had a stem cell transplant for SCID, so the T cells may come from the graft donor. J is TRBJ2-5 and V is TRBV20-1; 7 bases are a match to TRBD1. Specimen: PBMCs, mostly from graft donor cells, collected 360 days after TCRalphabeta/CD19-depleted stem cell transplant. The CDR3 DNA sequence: TGCAGTGCTAGAGTCGTGGACAGGTCGCCCGAGACCCAGTACTTC. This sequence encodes CSARVVDRSPETQYF.